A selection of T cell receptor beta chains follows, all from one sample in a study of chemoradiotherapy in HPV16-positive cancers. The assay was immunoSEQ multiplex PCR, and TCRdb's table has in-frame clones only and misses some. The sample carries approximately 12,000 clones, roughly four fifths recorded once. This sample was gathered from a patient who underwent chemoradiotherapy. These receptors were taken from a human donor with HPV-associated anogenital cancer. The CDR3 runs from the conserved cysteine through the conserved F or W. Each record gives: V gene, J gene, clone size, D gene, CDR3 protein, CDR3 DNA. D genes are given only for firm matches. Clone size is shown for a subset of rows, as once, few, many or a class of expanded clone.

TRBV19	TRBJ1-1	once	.	CASSMAGGNTEAFF	TGTGCCAGTAGTATGGCGGGCGGGAACACTGAAGCTTTCTTT
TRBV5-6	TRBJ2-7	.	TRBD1	CASSHRGPAYEQYF	TGTGCCAGCAGCCACAGGGGGCCCGCCTACGAGCAGTACTTC
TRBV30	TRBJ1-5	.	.	CAWSWSSNQPQHF	TGTGCCTGGAGTTGGAGTAGCAATCAGCCCCAGCATTTT
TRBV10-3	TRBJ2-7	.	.	CAISDSGPGSHEQYF	TGTGCCATCAGTGATTCTGGGCCAGGGAGCCACGAGCAGTACTTC
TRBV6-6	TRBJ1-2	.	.	CASSFGGGYGYTF	TGTGCCAGCAGTTTTGGGGGAGGGTATGGCTACACCTTC
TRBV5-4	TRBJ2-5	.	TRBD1	CASRGEGGTGQETQYF	TGTGCCAGCAGGGGAGAGGGAGGGACAGGGCAAGAGACCCAGTACTTC
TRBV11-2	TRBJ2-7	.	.	CASSLGLHEQYF	TGTGCCAGCAGCTTAGGACTACACGAGCAGTACTTC
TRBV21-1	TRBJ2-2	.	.	CASSKEGERENTGELFF	TGTGCCAGCAGCAAAGAGGGAGAAAGGGAGAACACCGGGGAGCTGTTTTTT
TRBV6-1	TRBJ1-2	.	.	CASEEAQGAYGYTF	TGTGCCAGCGAGGAAGCACAGGGCGCCTATGGCTACACCTTC
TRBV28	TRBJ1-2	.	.	CATAVRAGYGYTF	TGTGCCACCGCCGTGCGGGCGGGCTATGGCTACACCTTC
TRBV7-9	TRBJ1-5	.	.	CASSLGGDTNQPQHF	TGTGCCAGCAGCTTGGGGGGGGACACCAATCAGCCCCAGCATTTT
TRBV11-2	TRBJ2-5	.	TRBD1	CASSLDRAGGLETQYF	TGTGCCAGCAGCTTAGATCGGGCAGGGGGTTTGGAGACCCAGTACTTC
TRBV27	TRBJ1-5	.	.	CASSFNSLSNQPQHF	TGTGCCAGCAGTTTTAACAGTTTGAGCAATCAGCCCCAGCATTTT
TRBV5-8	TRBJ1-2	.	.	CASSRTSRQPQLF	TGTGCCAGCAGCCGGACCTCTAGACAGCCGCAACTTTTC
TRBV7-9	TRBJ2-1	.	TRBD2	CASSLTSGENNEQFF	TGTGCCAGCAGCCTAACTAGCGGGGAAAACAATGAGCAGTTCTTC
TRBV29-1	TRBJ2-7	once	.	CSAGGTGLREQYF	TGCAGCGCCGGCGGGACTGGGCTTCGCGAGCAGTACTTC
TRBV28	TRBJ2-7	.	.	CASSSPLGPFGEQYF	TGTGCCAGCAGTTCTCCCCTGGGCCCATTTGGCGAGCAGTACTTC
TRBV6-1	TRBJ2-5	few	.	CATLQETQYF	TGTGCCACTCTCCAGGAGACCCAGTACTTC
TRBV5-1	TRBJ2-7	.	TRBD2	CASSLARTSGVSYEQYF	TGCGCCAGCAGCTTGGCCCGAACTAGCGGGGTCTCCTACGAGCAGTACTTC
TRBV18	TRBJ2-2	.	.	CASSPQTGTGELFF	TGTGCCAGCTCACCACAGACGGGTACCGGGGAGCTGTTTTTT
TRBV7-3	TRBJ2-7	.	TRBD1	CASSYTGTGNYEQYF	TGTGCCAGCAGCTACACCGGGACAGGGAATTACGAGCAGTACTTC